This T cell receptor (beta chain) was captured in a study of T cell responses to AZD1222 COVID-19 vaccine (dated by TCRdb to 2020 to 2022). Context from the whole study: AZD1222 recipients given second doses at about 4 weeks or at about 12 weeks were pooled, since spike-specific TCR depth and breadth were not found to differ between the two schedules. A total of 233 trial participants underwent TCR sequencing, of whom roughly 210 had received two doses of AZD1222 and about 25 had received two doses of the MenACWY control vaccine. Trial participants were enrolled by age into subgroups of 18-55, 56-69 and 70-plus years, and roughly 150, 30 and 60 TCR-sequenced participants, respectively, were included in these subgroups. The research as a whole found: Participants were mostly white British, with more females than males. The authors suggested clonal diversity may have been underestimated. Conclusions about previously exposed vaccinees are limited, since just 5 or 6 AZD1222 recipients were seropositive for SARS-CoV-2 at baseline. CD4 TCRs associated with the vaccine covered the entire spike protein, and the dominant responses were in regions 160-218 and 743-854. Because no samples from the day 14 peak response were available, repertoires could be characterized only after the peak T cell response. After two AZD1222 doses, both the breadth and the depth of spike-specific TCRs were significantly higher than at day 0 and than in MenACWY recipients. Reportedly, close to half of the unique spike-specific TCRs recognized epitopes lying outside the regions that are mutated in the B.1.351 and B.1.1.7 variants. The 56-69-year group was small, and its depth increase did not reach significance, likely because of low power.

The sample's time point label, decoded: baseline before first vaccination. The vaccinee samples were drawn from two UK trials, COV001 and COV002, one of which was a single-blind randomized controlled phase 2/3 trial testing AZD1222 (ChAdOx1 nCoV-19) in healthy adults. For TCRbeta chain sequencing, PBMC samples were collected from trial participants at day 0 and at day 28 after the second dose. The CDR3 regions of human TCRbeta chains were analyzed by immunosequencing. The authors' pipeline ran thus. TCRs in the repertoires were compared against a reference library of SARS-CoV-2-specific TCRs that had been generated with the MIRA antigen-specificity platform. Breadth was defined as the fraction of unique TCRs that were SARS-CoV-2-associated. Depth was defined as the fraction of total T cells that were SARS-CoV-2-associated. Using the MIRA data, each spike-specific TCR was mapped to the spike region that the TCR reacts to and placed in a CD4 or CD8 class. Log10-transformed breadth and depth values were compared by one-way ANOVA with Sidak's multiple comparisons tests. TCRdb carries this immuneACCESS record with in-frame sequences only. Its versions omit some clonotypes, under half of them owing to an unresolved V gene in the studies checked, with the rest unexplained. The DNA was the basis for D and trimming; V, J and clone size are from that table. For this sample the table gives under 120,000 clones, of which over 85% were detected only once. Jointly, the top ten make up under 2.5% of the sample.

The CDR3 numbers 16 residues from cysteine through phenylalanine. Only the CDR3 DNA stays, 48 bases, in frame from base 1. The germline V gene specifies MNHNS as CDR1 and SASEGT as CDR2. Deletion took 1 base off V and 1 base off J, with a span of 11 bases between the germline ends. A note on this clone: What this receptor recognizes is not known. The input lacks base qualities; no much larger clone sits a single base away.

This receptor chain uses TRBV6-1 and TRBJ1-5; the D gene cannot be named for sure. The source was peripheral blood, collected on day 0 of AZD1222 vaccination. This TCR derives from an adult in good health. The DNA reads as follows: TGTGCCAGCAGTGAAGGGGTGAAACGGAGCAATCAGCCCCAGCATTTT. This yields the protein CASSEGVKRSNQPQHF.